The clone carrying this T cell receptor (beta chain) has just one count. Its cognate antigen is unknown. This entry belongs to a study of T-cell reconstitution after alpha-beta-depleted transplantation in children. Study findings and constraints: The main origin of T-cell counts and diversity one year after transplant was newly produced T cells. Where some patients showed high TCRbeta diversity at day 60, it came from recipient T cells and thymic progenitors that had survived.

The germline gives CDR1 SGHVS, CDR2 FQNEAQ. V dropped 3 bases and J dropped 4 bases, with 16 bases sitting between them. The CDR3 loop spans 16 amino acids. Preparation of the TCRbeta library involved a method that used unique molecular identifiers. MiXCR, run by TCRdb on the PCR reads, gives a single entry per CDR3 protein. The table has hundreds of thousands of distinct CDR3 sequences, approximately 15% seen once; the top ten hold approximately 5%. This sequence was found in a male patient between 5 and 17 years old who had a stem cell transplant for acute lymphoblastic leukemia, so the T cells may come from the graft donor. The chain uses TRBV7-8 and TRBJ1-5; a weak D match, TRBD1 (5 bases). Sequences were derived from PBMCs, mostly from graft donor cells, sampled 360 days after TCRalphabeta/CD19-depleted stem cell transplant. In nucleotides, the CDR3 is TGTGCCAGCAGCTTGGGGATCGGGGGGGATAATCAGCCCCAGCATTTT. Residues: CASSLGIGGDNQPQHF. Complete variable domain (other parts from reference TRBV7-8 and TRBJ1-5): GAGVSQSPRYKVAKRGQDVALRCDPISGHVSLFWYQQALGQGPEFLTYFQNEAQLDKSGLPSDRFFAERPEGSVSTLKIQRTQQEDSAVYLCASSLGIGGDNQPQHFGDGTRLSIL.